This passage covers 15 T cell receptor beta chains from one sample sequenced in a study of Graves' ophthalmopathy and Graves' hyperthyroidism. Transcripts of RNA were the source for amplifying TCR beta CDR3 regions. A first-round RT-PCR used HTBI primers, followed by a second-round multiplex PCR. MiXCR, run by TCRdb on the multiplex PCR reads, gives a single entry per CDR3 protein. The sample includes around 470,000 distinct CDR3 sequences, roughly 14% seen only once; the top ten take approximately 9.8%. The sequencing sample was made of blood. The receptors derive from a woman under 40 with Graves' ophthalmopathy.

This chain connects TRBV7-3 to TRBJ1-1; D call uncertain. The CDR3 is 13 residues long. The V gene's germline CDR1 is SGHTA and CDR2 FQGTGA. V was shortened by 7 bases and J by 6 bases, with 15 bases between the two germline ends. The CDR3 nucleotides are TGTGCCAGCACCAATGTAGGGTATGCTGAAGCTTTCTTT. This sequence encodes CASTNVGYAEAFF.

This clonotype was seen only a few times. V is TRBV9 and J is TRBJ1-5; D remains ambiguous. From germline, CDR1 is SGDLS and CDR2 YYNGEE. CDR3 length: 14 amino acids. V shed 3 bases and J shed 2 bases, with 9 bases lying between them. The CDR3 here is CASSGAGRNQPQHF. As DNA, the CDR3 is TGTGCCAGCAGCGGTGCAGGCCGCAATCAGCCCCAGCATTTT.

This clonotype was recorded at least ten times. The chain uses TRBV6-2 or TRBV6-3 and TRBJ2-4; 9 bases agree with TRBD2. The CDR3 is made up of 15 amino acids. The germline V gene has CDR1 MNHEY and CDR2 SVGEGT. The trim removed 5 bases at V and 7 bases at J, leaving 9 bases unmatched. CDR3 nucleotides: TGTGCCAGCAGTCTCGTAGCGGGGGACGGGAACATTCAGTACTTC. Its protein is CASSLVAGDGNIQYF.

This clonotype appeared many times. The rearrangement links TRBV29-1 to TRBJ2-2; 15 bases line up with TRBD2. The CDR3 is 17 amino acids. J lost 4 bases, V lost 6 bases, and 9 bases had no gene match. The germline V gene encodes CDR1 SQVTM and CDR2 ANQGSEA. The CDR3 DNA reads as TGCAGCGTCACCGGGACTAGCGGGAGGAGTAGCACCGGGGAGCTGTTTTTT. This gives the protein CSVTGTSGRSSTGELFF.

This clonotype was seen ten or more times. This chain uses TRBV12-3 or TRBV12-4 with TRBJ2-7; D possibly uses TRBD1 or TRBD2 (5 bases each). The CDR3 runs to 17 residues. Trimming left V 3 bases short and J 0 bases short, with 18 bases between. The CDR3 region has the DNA TGTGCCAGCAGTTTTCTTCTCGGGACGGCCAGCTCCTACGAGCAGTACTTC. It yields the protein CASSFLLGTASSYEQYF.

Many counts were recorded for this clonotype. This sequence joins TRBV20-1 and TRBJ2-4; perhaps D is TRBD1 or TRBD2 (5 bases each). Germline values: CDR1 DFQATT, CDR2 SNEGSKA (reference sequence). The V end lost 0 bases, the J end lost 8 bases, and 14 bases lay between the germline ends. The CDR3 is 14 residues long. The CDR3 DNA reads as TGCAGTGCTAGAGATTCCGGGGCGGACGACATTCAGTACTTC. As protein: CSARDSGADDIQYF.

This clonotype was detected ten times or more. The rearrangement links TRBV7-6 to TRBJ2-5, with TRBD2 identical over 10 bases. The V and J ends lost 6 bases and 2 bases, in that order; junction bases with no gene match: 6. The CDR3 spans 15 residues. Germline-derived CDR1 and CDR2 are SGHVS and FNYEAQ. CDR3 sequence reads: CASRPTSGRQETQYF. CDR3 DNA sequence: TGTGCCAGCAGGCCGACTAGCGGGCGGCAAGAGACCCAGTACTTC. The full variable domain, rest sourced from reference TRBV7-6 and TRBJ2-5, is GAGVSQSPRYKVTKRGQDVALRCDPISGHVSLYWYRQALGQGPEFLTYFNYEAQQDKSGLPNDRFSAERPEGSISTLTIQRTEQRDSAMYRCASRPTSGRQETQYFGPGTRLLVL.

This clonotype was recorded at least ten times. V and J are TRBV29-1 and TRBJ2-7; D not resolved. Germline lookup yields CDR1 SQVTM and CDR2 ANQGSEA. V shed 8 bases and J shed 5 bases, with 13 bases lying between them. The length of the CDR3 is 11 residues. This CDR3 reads CSFTVFDEQYF. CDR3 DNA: TGCAGCTTCACAGTGTTCGACGAGCAGTACTTC.

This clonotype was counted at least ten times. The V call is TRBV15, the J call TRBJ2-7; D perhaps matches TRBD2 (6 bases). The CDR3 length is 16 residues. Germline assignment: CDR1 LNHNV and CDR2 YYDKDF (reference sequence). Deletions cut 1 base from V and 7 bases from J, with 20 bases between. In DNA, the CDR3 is TGTGCCACCAGCAGAGCTCTTGGTCAGGGAGGCGGAGAGCAGTACTTC. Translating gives CATSRALGQGGGEQYF.

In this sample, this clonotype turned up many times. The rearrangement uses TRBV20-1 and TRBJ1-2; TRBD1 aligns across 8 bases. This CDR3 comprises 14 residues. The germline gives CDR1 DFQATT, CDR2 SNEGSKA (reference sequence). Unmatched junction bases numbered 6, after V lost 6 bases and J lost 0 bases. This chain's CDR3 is CSADRGQANYGYTF. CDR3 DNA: TGCAGTGCCGACAGGGGCCAAGCTAACTATGGCTACACCTTC.

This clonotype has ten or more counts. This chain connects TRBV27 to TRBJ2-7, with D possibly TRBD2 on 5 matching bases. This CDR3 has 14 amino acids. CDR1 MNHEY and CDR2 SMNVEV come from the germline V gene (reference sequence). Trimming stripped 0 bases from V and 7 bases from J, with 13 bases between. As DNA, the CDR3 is TGTGCCAGCAGTTTATCGACCGCCCCGGGGGAGCAGTACTTC. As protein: CASSLSTAPGEQYF.

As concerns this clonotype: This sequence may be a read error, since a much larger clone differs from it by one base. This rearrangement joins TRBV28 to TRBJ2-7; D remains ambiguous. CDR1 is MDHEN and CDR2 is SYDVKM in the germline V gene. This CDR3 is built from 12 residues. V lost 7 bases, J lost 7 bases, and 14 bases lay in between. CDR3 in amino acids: CASKTHFGEQYV. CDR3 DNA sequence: TGTGCCAGCAAGACTCACTTCGGGGAGCAGTACGTC.

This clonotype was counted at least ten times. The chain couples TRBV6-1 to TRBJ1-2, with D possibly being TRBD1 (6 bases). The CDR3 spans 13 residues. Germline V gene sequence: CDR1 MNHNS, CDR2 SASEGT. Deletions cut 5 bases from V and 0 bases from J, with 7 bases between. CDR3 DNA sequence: TGTGCCAGCAGTCGGACAGCTAACTATGGCTACACCTTC. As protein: CASSRTANYGYTF.

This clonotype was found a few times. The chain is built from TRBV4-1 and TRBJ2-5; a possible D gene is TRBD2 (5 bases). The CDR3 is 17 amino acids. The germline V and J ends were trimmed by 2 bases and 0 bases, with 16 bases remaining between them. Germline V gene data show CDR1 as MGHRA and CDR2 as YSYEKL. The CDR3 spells CASSQPRVRRDQETQYF. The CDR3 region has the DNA TGCGCCAGCAGCCAACCTCGGGTTAGGCGGGACCAAGAGACCCAGTACTTC.

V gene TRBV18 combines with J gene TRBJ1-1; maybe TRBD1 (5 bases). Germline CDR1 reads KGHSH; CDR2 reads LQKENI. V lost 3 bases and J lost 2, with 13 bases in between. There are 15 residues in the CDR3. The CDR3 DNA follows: TGTGCCAGCTCACCCCCGTGGGACTTAAACACTGAAGCTTTCTTT. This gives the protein CASSPPWDLNTEAFF. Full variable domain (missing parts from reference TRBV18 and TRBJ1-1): NAGVMQNPRHLVRRRGQEARLRCSPMKGHSHVYWYRQLPEEGLKFMVYLQKENIIDESGMPKERFSAEFPKEGPSILRIQQVVRGDSAAYFCASSPPWDLNTEAFFGQGTRLTVV.